This entry lists 26 T cell receptor beta chains sequenced from one sample in a study of T cells in Graves' hyperthyroidism and ophthalmopathy. Amplification of TCR beta CDR3 regions used RNA as the template. First-round RT-PCR of the TCR CDR3 relied on the HTBI primer set. TCRdb reanalysed the multiplex PCR reads using MiXCR and keeps one entry per CDR3 protein. In the table there are around 420,000 distinct CDR3 sequences, 15% to 18% of which are singletons. Sequencing was done on a sample of blood. These TCRs come from a woman under 30 with Graves' hyperthyroidism.

This clonotype showed up many times. The CDR3: CASSEQGLAGYTF. CDR3 DNA: TGTGCCAGCAGTGAACAGGGGCTGGCTGGCTACACCTTC. The chain links TRBV2 to TRBJ1-2; tentative D call: TRBD1 (6 bases). This CDR3 is 13 amino acids long. Germline CDR1 SNHLY, CDR2 FYNNEI. Trimming pared 2 bases from V and 7 bases from J, leaving 11 bases between.

For this clonotype: This clone may be a read error of a much larger clone one base away. V gene TRBV6-2 or TRBV6-3 combines with J gene TRBJ2-7, with a tentative D call TRBD1 (6 bases). Germline CDR1 and CDR2: MNHEY and SVGEGT. The CDR3 length is 16 residues. CDR3 in amino acids: CASGYSLQGTYYEQYF. The CDR3 nucleotides are TGTGCCAGCGGTTACTCTCTACAGGGAACTTACTACGAGCAGTACTTC.

This chain connects TRBV5-5 to TRBJ1-5; the match to TRBD1 covers 9 bases. Germline V CDR1 and CDR2: SGHKS, YYEKEE (reference sequence). With V trimmed by 3 bases and J by 6 bases, 10 bases remained unmatched. CDR3 length: 16 amino acids. The CDR3 region is CASSYRQGDNSQPQHF. The DNA of the CDR3 is TGTGCCAGCAGCTACCGACAGGGGGATAATAGTCAGCCCCAGCATTTT.

This clonotype has a handful of counts. The junction does not match germline at one end; this may be a read error. This chain links TRBV4-2 with TRBJ2-3; D remains ambiguous. Germline V gene data show CDR1 as LGHNA and CDR2 as YNFKEQ. The CDR3 consists of 15 residues. The CDR3 here is CTSSQDLAYTDTQYF. CDR3 DNA: TGTACCAGCAGCCAAGATCTGGCGTACACAGATACGCAGTATTTT.

V gene TRBV11-2 combines with J gene TRBJ2-1; possibly TRBD1 or TRBD2 for D (6 bases each). This CDR3 comprises 16 residues. V was shortened by 0 bases and J by 7 bases, with 16 bases between the two germline ends. Germline assignment: CDR1 SGHAT and CDR2 FQNNGV. The DNA for the CDR3 is TGTGCCAGCAGCTTAGATGGGGGGCTAAAAAAAAATGAGCAGTTCTTC. Translated: CASSLDGGLKKNEQFF.

This clonotype was observed a handful of times. At one end the junction does not follow the germline gene, possibly because of a read error. The chain employs TRBV3-1 and TRBJ1-2; D is possibly TRBD1 (5 bases). Germline V gives CDR1 LGHDT, CDR2 YNNKEL (reference sequence). CDR3 length: 15 residues. The CDR3 sequence is CACSQGVGRNYGYTF. In DNA, the CDR3 is TGTGCCTGCAGCCAAGGGGTAGGACGTAACTATGGCTACACCTTC.

Ten or more counts support this clonotype. This chain connects TRBV28 to TRBJ2-5, with D possibly being TRBD1 (6 bases). The CDR3 length is 12 residues. Germline assignment: CDR1 MDHEN and CDR2 SYDVKM. The V and J ends lost 4 bases and 6 bases respectively, with 9 bases between them. The CDR3 bases are TGTGCCAGCAGTTCCGGGACACAGACCCAGTACTTC. Its translation: CASSSGTQTQYF.

The genes are TRBV18 and TRBJ1-1; 12 nucleotides match TRBD1. The germline CDR1 and CDR2 sequences are KGHSH and LQKENI. The CDR3 is 17 amino acids. Trimming took 3 bases from V and 6 from J; bases not matched to a gene: 11. The CDR3 nucleotides are TGTGCCAGCTCACCCTCCGGGACAGGGGGCTCGGACGCTGAAGCTTTCTTT. Protein: CASSPSGTGGSDAEAFF.

This clonotype was picked up a small number of times. The chain links TRBV13 to TRBJ2-5, with a weak D call TRBD1 (6 bases). CDR3 length: 16 amino acids. Deletions cut 5 bases from V and 3 bases from J, with 19 bases between. The germline gives CDR1 PRHDT, CDR2 FYEKMQ (reference sequence). CDR3 loop: CASSTPFGGSEETQYF. In DNA, the CDR3 is TGTGCCAGCAGCACCCCATTTGGGGGCTCTGAAGAGACCCAGTACTTC. The whole variable domain, filled in from reference TRBV13 and TRBJ2-5, reads AAGVIQSPRHLIKEKRETATLKCYPIPRHDTVYWYQQGPGQDPQFLISFYEKMQSDKGSIPDRFSAQQFSDYHSELNMSSLELGDSALYFCASSTPFGGSEETQYFGPGTRLLVL.

This clonotype has a handful of counts. The rearrangement uses TRBV5-1 and TRBJ2-2, with a tentative D call TRBD1 (5 bases). V lost 3 bases and J 7 bases, leaving 19 bases between the germline ends. There are 16 residues in the CDR3. Germline values: CDR1 SGHRS, CDR2 YFSETQ. CDR3 bases: TGCGCCAGCAGCTCTCTGTTAGAAGGGGCTGGCGGGGAGCTGTTTTTT. This gives the protein CASSSLLEGAGGELFF.

This clonotype showed up just a few times. The rearrangement uses TRBV19 and TRBJ2-2; D gene ambiguous. Germline assignment: CDR1 LNHDA and CDR2 SQIVND (reference sequence). Trimming cost V 6 bases and J 4 bases, with 18 bases left between them. This CDR3 is 16 amino acids long. The CDR3 loop reads CASSFPKGASTGELFF. CDR3 bases: TGTGCCAGTAGCTTCCCAAAGGGCGCGAGCACCGGGGAGCTGTTTTTT.

This clonotype was picked up a small number of times. The chain carries TRBV7-6 and TRBJ2-3; D possibly corresponds to TRBD1 (6 bases). This CDR3 is 17 amino acids long. The V gene's germline CDR1 is SGHVS and CDR2 FNYEAQ. Deletions cut 1 base from V and 0 bases from J, with 14 bases between. CDR3 sequence (DNA): TGTGCCAGCAGCTTAGTGCTAAGGGACATTAGCACAGATACGCAGTATTTT. Translation gives CASSLVLRDISTDTQYF.

This chain connects TRBV7-2 to TRBJ2-3; TRBD1 might be the D (5 bases). CDR3 length equals 15 residues. CDR1 is SGHTA and CDR2 is FQGNSA in the germline V gene. The germline V and J ends were trimmed by 0 bases and 4 bases, with 11 bases remaining between them. CDR3 amino acids: CASSLARQGADTQYF. CDR3 DNA: TGTGCCAGCAGCTTAGCGCGGCAGGGCGCAGATACGCAGTATTTT.

The CDR3 sequence: CASSPWDRGRNEQFF. DNA for the CDR3: TGTGCCAGCTCACCGTGGGACAGGGGTAGGAATGAGCAGTTCTTC. The chain recombines TRBV18 with TRBJ2-1; 10 bases agree with TRBD1. The junction had 6 bases not matched to a gene; V was cut back by 3 bases and J by 7 bases. The CDR3 covers 15 residues. The germline V gene encodes CDR1 KGHSH and CDR2 LQKENI.

To note about this clonotype: Just one base apart from a much larger clone, this may be a read error. The chain uses TRBV3-1 and TRBJ1-6, with D maybe TRBD1 (6 bases). This CDR3 contains 15 residues. Looked up from germline, CDR1 is LGHDT and CDR2 is YNNKEL (reference sequence). Here the CDR3 DNA reads TGTGCCAACAGCCAATTTTCGGAGGGGGGTTCACCCCTCCACTTT. It encodes CANSQFSEGGSPLHF.

Ten or more counts support this clonotype. The rearrangement joins TRBV20-1 to TRBJ2-3, with D possibly being TRBD2 (7 bases). Trimming stripped 2 bases from V and 8 bases from J, with 17 bases between. The CDR3 is 14 residues long. Germline V gene sequence: CDR1 DFQATT, CDR2 SNEGSKA (reference sequence). CDR3 sequence reads: CSARSGGPSGTQYF. The CDR3 DNA sequence: TGCAGTGCTAGATCGGGGGGCCCCTCGGGTACGCAGTATTTT.

This clonotype occurred a few times. The chain joins TRBV19 to TRBJ2-1; D might be TRBD1 or TRBD2, each matching 6 bases. The CDR3 extends over 15 amino acids. Per the germline V gene, CDR1 is LNHDA and CDR2 is SQIVND (reference sequence). Trimming cost V 7 bases and J 1 base, with 14 bases left between them. CDR3 nucleotide sequence: TGTGCCAGTAATAGGGGGGTAGCGTCCTACAATGAGCAGTTCTTC. Its protein product is CASNRGVASYNEQFF.

Only a few counts were recorded for this clonotype. The chain recombines TRBV7-9 with TRBJ1-1; D is ambiguous. The germline V gene has CDR1 SEHNR and CDR2 FQNEAQ (reference sequence). V lost 1 base, J lost 10 bases, and 10 bases lay in between. This CDR3 spans 12 amino acids. The chain's CDR3 is CASSLDRHGAFF. The CDR3 DNA reads as TGTGCCAGCAGCTTAGATAGGCATGGAGCTTTCTTT.

The chain combines TRBV28 with TRBJ1-3, with a weak D call TRBD1 (5 bases). V was cut by 5 bases and J by 0 bases, with 20 bases left in between. Looked up from germline, CDR1 is MDHEN and CDR2 is SYDVKM. The CDR3 is 18 amino acids. For the CDR3, the DNA is TGTGCCAGCAGTCCGCGAGGGACCTCCCTACGCTCTGGAAACACCATATATTTT. Protein: CASSPRGTSLRSGNTIYF.

This clonotype occurred many times. The chain combines TRBV27 with TRBJ2-1; 10 bases are shared with TRBD2. CDR3 length: 16 amino acids. In germline, CDR1 is MNHEY, CDR2 SMNVEV (reference sequence). With V trimmed by 3 bases and J by 1 base, 3 bases remained unmatched. The CDR3 loop reads CASSLILAGSYNEQFF. For the CDR3, the DNA is TGTGCCAGCAGTTTGATACTAGCGGGGTCCTACAATGAGCAGTTCTTC.

The chain is built from TRBV28 and TRBJ1-5; the D gene is possibly TRBD1 (6 bases). The V and J ends lost 6 bases and 0 bases respectively, with 15 bases between them. Looked up from germline, CDR1 is MDHEN and CDR2 is SYDVKM. There are 16 residues in the CDR3. The CDR3 nucleotides read TGTGCCAGCAGCCCAGTACAGGGAGATAGCAATCAGCCCCAGCATTTT. Translated, it gives CASSPVQGDSNQPQHF. Drawing the rest from reference TRBV28 and TRBJ1-5, the complete variable domain is DVKVTQSSRYLVKRTGEKVFLECVQDMDHENMFWYRQDPGLGLRLIYFSYDVKMKEKGDIPEGYSVSREKKERFSLILESASTNQTSMYLCASSPVQGDSNQPQHFGDGTRLSIL.

In this sample, this clonotype turned up many times. The gene calls are TRBV20-1 and TRBJ2-1, with TRBD2 identical over 9 bases. Losses at the gene ends were 3 bases for V and 9 bases for J; bases not matched to a gene: 9. Germline V gene data show CDR1 as DFQATT and CDR2 as SNEGSKA (reference sequence). This CDR3 region has 14 residues. This chain's CDR3 is CSASTPSGTGEQFF. As DNA, the CDR3 is TGCAGTGCTAGCACGCCTAGCGGGACGGGTGAGCAGTTCTTC.

Turning to this clonotype: A read error is possible here, since a much larger clone lies one base away. V is TRBV3-1 and J is TRBJ2-5; 7 bases are a match to TRBD2. Looked up from germline, CDR1 is LGHDT and CDR2 is YNNKEL (reference sequence). The CDR3 covers 14 residues. Here the CDR3 reads CASSPTGGREAQYF. CDR3 DNA: TGTGCCAGCAGCCCTACGGGGGGACGAGAGGCCCAGTACTTC.

This clonotype turned up a few times. As DNA, the CDR3 is TGTGCCACCAGTGAGAGGGATCACAATGAGCAGTTCTTC. It specifies CATSERDHNEQFF. The genes are TRBV24-1 and TRBJ2-1; possibly TRBD2 for D (5 bases). Germline CDR1 KGHDR, CDR2 SFDVKD. CDR3 length: 13 residues. V was cut by 4 bases and J by 5 bases, with 8 bases left in between.

V is TRBV20-1 and J is TRBJ1-1; D is ambiguous. This CDR3 comprises 13 residues. CDR1 DFQATT and CDR2 SNEGSKA come from the germline V gene (reference sequence). Between the trimmed V and J ends, which lost 6 bases and 0 bases, there was a span of 11 bases. CDR3 in amino acids: CSAHTDLNTEAFF. CDR3 nucleotide sequence: TGCAGTGCCCACACTGATTTGAACACTGAAGCTTTCTTT.

This clonotype was counted many times. This rearrangement joins TRBV2 to TRBJ2-1, with TRBD2 matching 9 bases. The V segment lost 10 bases and the J segment 4 bases; nucleotides outside the gene matches: 5. The CDR3 has 13 amino acids. Germline V gene lookup returns CDR1 SNHLY and CDR2 FYNNEI. The CDR3 nucleotides read TGTGCCAACGGGCTAGCGGGGTACAATGAGCAGTTCTTC. It codes for CANGLAGYNEQFF.